The T cell receptor (beta chain) under discussion was sequenced for a study of T cell responses to AZD1222 COVID-19 vaccine. Findings and caveats of the study: At 160-218 and 743-854, vaccine-associated CD4 TCRs were dominant, and they spanned spike.

Profiled with immunoSEQ multiplex PCR; TCRdb holds only in-frame clones, not every one. This sample has 150,000 to 200,000 clones; about 91% occur once, and the top ten carry about 1.1%. Concerning this clone: The target antigen is unknown.

CDR3 size: 13 residues. V was shortened by 8 bases and J by 6 bases, with 13 bases between the two germline ends. The germline V gene encodes CDR1 KGHSH and CDR2 LQKENI. This TCR derives from an adult who received the AZD1222 COVID-19 vaccine. This specimen was peripheral blood, taken 28 days after the second AZD1222 dose. The genes are TRBV18 and TRBJ1-4, with D possibly TRBD1 on 6 matching bases. The DNA of the CDR3 is TGTGCCAGCCTCAGGGGAAGTGATGAAAAACTGTTTTTT. It yields the protein CASLRGSDEKLFF.